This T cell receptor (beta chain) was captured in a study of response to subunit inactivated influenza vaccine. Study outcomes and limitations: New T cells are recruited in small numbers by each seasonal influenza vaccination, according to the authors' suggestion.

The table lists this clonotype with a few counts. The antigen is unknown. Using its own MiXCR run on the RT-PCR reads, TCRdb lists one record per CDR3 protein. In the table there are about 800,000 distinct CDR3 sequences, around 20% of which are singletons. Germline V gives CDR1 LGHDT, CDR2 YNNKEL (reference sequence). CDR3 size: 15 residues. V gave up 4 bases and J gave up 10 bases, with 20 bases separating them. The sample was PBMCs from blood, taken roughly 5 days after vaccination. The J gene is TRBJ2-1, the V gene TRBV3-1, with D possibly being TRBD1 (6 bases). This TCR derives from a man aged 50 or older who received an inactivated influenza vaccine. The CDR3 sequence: CASSPLSTGSGEQFF. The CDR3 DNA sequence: TGTGCCAGCAGCCCGTTAAGTACAGGGTCAGGAGAGCAGTTCTTC.